Listed here are 21 T cell receptor beta chains from one sample, sequenced in a study of cytomegalovirus exposure and HLA in healthy donors (dated by TCRdb to 2016 to 2017). The library relied on the immunoSEQ multiplex PCR assay. The multiplex PCR relied on a mix of 60 forward primers for TCR Vbeta segments and 13 reverse primers for TCR Jbeta segments. The table comes from immuneACCESS by way of TCRdb, which keeps in-frame sequences with V and J called. Part of the clones is missing from these tables; in studies checked, under half for an unresolved V gene and the rest for unknown reasons. Here the sample has tens of thousands of clones; around 73% occur a single time. The ten biggest clones cover 7.5% to 10% of the sample. The sample consisted of PBMCs. These receptors all come from a woman between 40 and 50 years old in good health and CMV-seropositive.

Here the CDR3 DNA reads TGCGCCAGCAGCCCCGGGGACAGGCTGAATGAAAAACTGTTTTTT. It translates to CASSPGDRLNEKLFF. V is TRBV5-1 and J is TRBJ1-4, with 8 bases aligning to TRBD1. Germline V gene sequence: CDR1 SGHRS, CDR2 YFSETQ. V lost 4 bases and J lost 5; bases outside the gene matches: 7. The CDR3 is 15 amino acids.

In nucleotides, the CDR3 is TGTGCCAGCAGTCAGACACCTAGGAGGTTCTTT. This encodes CASSQTPRRFF. The chain links TRBV6-1 to TRBJ1-1; D remains unclear. Germline V CDR1 and CDR2: MNHNS, SASEGT. The V end lost 5 bases, the J end lost 14 bases, and 15 bases lay between the germline ends. CDR3 size: 11 residues.

The J gene is TRBJ2-1, the V gene TRBV7-2, with 8 bases lining up with TRBD2. Germline V gene data show CDR1 as SGHTA and CDR2 as FQGNSA. The CDR3 is made up of 16 amino acids. Trimming took 4 bases from V and 0 from J; bases not matched to a gene: 5. The CDR3 is CASSSLAGDSYNEQFF. The DNA of the CDR3 is TGTGCCAGCAGCTCCCTAGCGGGCGACTCCTACAATGAGCAGTTCTTC. Together with reference TRBV7-2 and TRBJ2-1, the CDR3 gives the full variable domain: GAGVSQSPSNKVTEKGKDVELRCDPISGHTALYWYRQSLGQGLEFLIYFQGNSAPDKSGLPSDRFSAERTGGSVSTLTIQRTQQEDSAVYLCASSSLAGDSYNEQFFGPGTRLTVL.

The chain has TRBV30 and TRBJ1-6, with D maybe TRBD1 (6 bases). This CDR3 is 13 amino acids long. Germline V lookup: CDR1 GTSNPN, CDR2 SVGIG (reference sequence). V lost 0 bases and J lost 11, with 11 bases in between. The CDR3 is CAWSVQGQTPLHF. The CDR3 DNA follows: TGTGCCTGGAGTGTACAGGGACAAACACCCCTCCACTTT.

This clone was counted between two and nine times. The genes are TRBV11-3 and TRBJ2-1; 7 positions agree with TRBD1. The CDR3 consists of 16 residues. Germline CDR1 is SGHNT and CDR2 is YENEEA. Germline trimming cut 5 bases from V and 3 bases from J; bases unmatched to any gene: 10. The DNA for the CDR3 is TGTGCCAGCAGCCCGAAGACAGGGTTACGCTACAATGAGCAGTTCTTC. It translates to CASSPKTGLRYNEQFF.

CDR3 coding DNA: TGTGCCAGCAGCGTAAGGGCTAGCGGGGGGCATCCTGCTCAGCTGTTTTTT. Translated, it gives CASSVRASGGHPAQLFF. The chain links TRBV9 to TRBJ2-2, with 11 bases fitting TRBD2. The germline gives CDR1 SGDLS, CDR2 YYNGEE. The V and J ends lost 1 base and 12 bases, in that order; junction bases with no gene match: 14. CDR3 length: 17 residues.

The gene calls are TRBV5-4 and TRBJ2-7, with TRBD2 identical over 9 bases. The CDR3 runs 16 residues. Per the germline V gene, CDR1 is SGHNT and CDR2 is YYREEE (reference sequence). V shed 1 base, J shed 3 bases, and the junction held 8 bases outside the gene matches. CDR3 residues: CASSLRGTAGGYEQYF. CDR3 bases: TGTGCCAGCAGCTTGAGGGGGACAGCGGGGGGCTACGAGCAGTACTTC.

The chain uses TRBV21-1 and TRBJ1-3; the D call of TRBD1 is as the table states it, not checked on the DNA. TRBV21-1 corresponds to a pseudogene. This CDR3 has 17 residues. The DNA of the CDR3 is TGTGCCAGCAGCGAAAACAGGGGCCCCAGTGCTGGAAACACCATATATTTT. It specifies CASSENRGPSAGNTIYF.

J is TRBJ1-4 and V is TRBV9; D uncertain. The CDR3 has 12 amino acids. The germline gives CDR1 SGDLS, CDR2 YYNGEE. Trimming left V 1 base short and J 7 bases short, with 5 bases between. CDR3 loop: CASSVNGEKLFF. In DNA form, the CDR3 reads TGTGCCAGCAGCGTAAACGGTGAAAAACTGTTTTTT.

The rearrangement uses TRBV25-1 and TRBJ2-7; the D gene is possibly TRBD2 (6 bases). Germline CDR1 MGHDK, CDR2 SYGVNS. The CDR3 loop spans 15 amino acids. V dropped 3 bases and J dropped 3 bases, with 15 bases sitting between them. CDR3 sequence: CASSEGNWGDYEQYF. DNA of the CDR3: TGTGCCAGCAGTGAGGGGAATTGGGGGGACTACGAGCAGTACTTC.

The gene calls are TRBV19 and TRBJ2-3; 10 positions agree with TRBD1. The J segment lost 2 bases and the V segment lost 5 bases, leaving 7 bases of the junction unmatched. CDR1 is LNHDA and CDR2 is SQIVND in the germline V gene (reference sequence). The CDR3 sequence is 16 residues long. In DNA form, the CDR3 reads TGTGCCAGTAGTCCTCGGACAGGGGGGTACACAGATACGCAGTATTTT. Translation gives CASSPRTGGYTDTQYF.

The CDR3 DNA reads TGCAGTGCTACAGGGGTGGGGGAGCAGTACTTC. Its protein product is CSATGVGEQYF. The chain has TRBV20-1 and TRBJ2-7; D might be TRBD1 (6 bases). Germline V CDR1 and CDR2: DFQATT, SNEGSKA (reference sequence). This CDR3 spans 11 amino acids. Trimming shortened V by 4 bases and J by 7 bases, and 11 bases separated the two germline ends.

In regard to this clone: At one end the junction does not follow the germline gene, possibly because of a read error. This sequence joins TRBV7-9 and TRBJ2-1; TRBD2 might be the D (6 bases). The CDR3 covers 15 residues. Germline loops: CDR1 SEHNR, CDR2 FQNEAQ (reference sequence). CDR3 sequence (DNA): TGTTCCAGCAGCCCCGGGGGACCCTTCTACAATGAGCAGTTCTTC. Translation gives CSSSPGGPFYNEQFF.

The rearrangement joins TRBV6-4 to TRBJ1-6, with 7 bases fitting TRBD1. This CDR3 spans 14 amino acids. Germline CDR1 reads MRHNA; CDR2 reads SNTAGT. Losses at the gene ends were 5 bases for V and 7 bases for J; bases not matched to a gene: 5. This CDR3 reads CASSRDSLNSPLHF. For the CDR3, the DNA is TGTGCCAGCAGTCGGGACAGCCTAAATTCACCCCTCCACTTT.

The V and J genes are TRBV6-5 and TRBJ2-5; the match to TRBD2 covers 10 bases. V was pared by 10 bases and J by 1 base, with 9 bases of the junction left unmatched. Looked up from germline, CDR1 is MNHEY and CDR2 is SVGAGI. The CDR3 length is 15 residues. The CDR3 loop reads CAIRKVAGGQETQYF. The CDR3 nucleotides read TGTGCCATCAGAAAGGTAGCGGGGGGCCAAGAGACCCAGTACTTC.

The chain recombines TRBV7-9 with TRBJ2-1; tentatively, D is TRBD2 (7 bases). V was clipped by 6 bases and J by 8 bases, with 20 bases between them. The CDR3 runs to 15 residues. From germline, CDR1 is SEHNR and CDR2 FQNEAQ (reference sequence). CDR3 DNA sequence: TGTGCCAGCAGGATCTCGGGGGGCTATGTGGATGAGCAGTTCTTC. The encoded protein is CASRISGGYVDEQFF.

This clone was seen a few times. V gene TRBV5-1 combines with J gene TRBJ2-1; 10 bases fit TRBD1. Germline V gene lookup returns CDR1 SGHRS and CDR2 YFSETQ. J gave up 9 bases and V 0 bases, and 9 bases lay outside the gene matches. The CDR3 length is 16 residues. Here the CDR3 reads CASSLDSGTGVREQFF. Written as DNA, the CDR3 is TGCGCCAGCAGCTTGGACTCGGGGACAGGGGTTCGTGAGCAGTTCTTC.

The chain couples TRBV2 to TRBJ2-7; D is undetermined. This CDR3 spans 11 amino acids. Germline V gene lookup returns CDR1 SNHLY and CDR2 FYNNEI. Trimming removed 4 bases at V and 3 bases at J, with 4 bases between. DNA of the CDR3: TGTGCCAGCAGTGTCGTCTACGAGCAGTACTTC. This translates into CASSVVYEQYF.

The J gene is TRBJ2-5, the V gene TRBV28, with 13 bases aligning to TRBD2. Near its end, the DNA agrees better with TRBJ2-7, so the J call may be wrong. Germline V gene sequence: CDR1 MDHEN, CDR2 SYDVKM. The CDR3 is made up of 15 amino acids. The CDR3 region has the DNA TGTGCCAGCAGTTGGACTAGCGGGGGACCTTACGAGCAGTACTTC. Translated, it gives CASSWTSGGPYEQYF.

This chain links TRBV5-1 with TRBJ2-2, with 7 bases identical to TRBD1. This CDR3 region has 15 residues. Germline V gives CDR1 SGHRS, CDR2 YFSETQ. The junction had 5 bases not matched to a gene; V was cut back by 0 bases and J by 6 bases. CDR3 residues: CASSLGQGFAGELFF. The CDR3 DNA is TGCGCCAGCAGCTTGGGACAGGGTTTCGCCGGGGAGCTGTTTTTT.

This chain links TRBV5-4 with TRBJ1-3, with D uncertain. V was shortened by 4 bases and J by 0 bases, with 8 bases between the two germline ends. This CDR3 region has 14 residues. The germline gives CDR1 SGHNT, CDR2 YYREEE (reference sequence). CDR3 DNA: TGTGCCAGCAGCCTCACAGCCTCTGGAAACACCATATATTTT. This encodes CASSLTASGNTIYF.